This TCR beta chain was sequenced in a study of T-cell reconstitution after alpha-beta-depleted transplantation in children. Study findings and constraints: There were some patients whose high TCRbeta diversity at day 60 came from surviving recipient T cells and thymic progenitors. Expanded clones from the graft, numbering several hundred, reportedly supplied alpha-beta T cells about two months after transplant. Fresh T-cell production supplied most of the T-cell counts and diversity seen one year after transplant.

This clonotype was counted at least ten times. Its antigen remains unidentified. Germline trimming cut 4 bases from V and 5 bases from J; bases unmatched to any gene: 5. The germline CDR1 and CDR2 sequences are SGHTA and FQGNSA. The CDR3 runs 14 residues. Unique molecular identifiers were incorporated during preparation of the TCRbeta library. TCRdb recomputed calls from the PCR reads with MiXCR, one row per CDR3 protein. The sample yields 700,000 or so distinct CDR3 sequences, 10% to 15% seen once. This chain links TRBV7-2 with TRBJ1-1, with 9 bases identical to TRBD1. The source of this sequence is a girl aged 2 to 9 with congenital amegakaryocytic thrombocytopenia, due to receive a stem cell transplant. This specimen consisted of PBMCs, obtained before TCRalphabeta/CD19-depleted stem cell transplant. The CDR3 sequence is CASSSGTGTTEAFF. The CDR3 DNA reads TGTGCCAGCAGCTCCGGGACAGGGACGACTGAAGCTTTCTTT. Filled out from reference TRBV7-2 and TRBJ1-1, the complete variable domain reads GAGVSQSPSNKVTEKGKDVELRCDPISGHTALYWYRQSLGQGLEFLIYFQGNSAPDKSGLPSDRFSAERTGGSVSTLTIQRTQQEDSAVYLCASSSGTGTTEAFFGQGTRLTVV.